This T cell receptor (beta chain) was observed in a study of cytomegalovirus exposure and HLA in healthy donors. V lost 4 bases, J lost 5 bases, and 6 bases stayed unmatched. In germline, CDR1 is SNHLY, CDR2 FYNNEI. The CDR3 runs 14 residues. The study ran its PCR with 60 Vbeta and 13 Jbeta primers. Only in-frame clones appear in the TCRdb table, and some are missing; sequencing was by immunoSEQ multiplex PCR. The table shows around 98,000 clones, with 75% to 85% occurring only once. This TCR came from a woman between 40 and 50 years old in good health and CMV-seronegative. Sequenced input: PBMCs. The chain couples TRBV2 to TRBJ1-1; TRBD1 agrees at 8 bases. In DNA, the CDR3 is TGTGCCAGCAGTGGACAGGGGTGGAGGACTGAAGCTTTCTTT. This gives the protein CASSGQGWRTEAFF.